These 27 T cell receptor beta chains were all obtained from the same sample, sequenced in a study of CD8+ T cells in alopecia areata listed by TCRdb under 2018. Receptors were amplified or captured by the immunoSEQ multiplex PCR assay. To provide template for TCR sequencing, every sample had RNA extracted and reverse transcribed into cDNA. Entries here come from immuneACCESS through TCRdb and include only in-frame sequences with V and J called. Some clones fail to appear in such tables; in the studies checked, an unresolved V gene covers under half of the shortfall, and the cause of the remainder is unknown. In all, the sample holds 250,000 to 300,000 clones, and more than 45% of those were seen once. The ten top clones hold more than 1.5% of the sample. The time point label here, explained by the study, means: less than 25 weeks on oral tofacitinib. What the treatment or condition label conveys for this sample: oral pan-JAK inhibitor, 5-10 mg twice daily.

The sample here was CD4+ T cells sorted from blood, taken at week 24, from a patient treated with tofacitinib. These receptors were collected from a human donor with alopecia areata.

The chain uses TRBV30 and TRBJ1-2; the D is unclear. The V end was cut by 0 bases, the J end by 7 bases, with 15 bases between. The CDR3 length is 14 residues. Per germline, CDR1 GTSNPN and CDR2 SVGIG (reference sequence). CDR3: CAWSVLRLAGGYTF. CDR3 DNA: TGTGCCTGGAGTGTACTCCGATTGGCCGGTGGCTACACCTTC.

This clone was seen more than once but under ten times. This rearrangement joins TRBV25-1 to TRBJ2-7, with D unclear. This CDR3 region has 14 residues. In germline, CDR1 is MGHDK, CDR2 SYGVNS. The V gene lost 3 bases and the J gene lost 3 bases, with 12 bases spanning the gap. Here the CDR3 reads CASSDMPLGYEQYF. For the CDR3, the DNA is TGTGCCAGCAGTGATATGCCCCTAGGCTACGAGCAGTACTTC.

This clone occurred a few times. The chain links TRBV19 to TRBJ2-1; 9 nucleotides agree with TRBD1. Trimming cost V 9 bases and J 3 bases; bases outside gene matches: 9. The CDR3 totals 15 residues. Germline loops: CDR1 LNHDA, CDR2 SQIVND (reference sequence). CDR3 nucleotide sequence: TGTGCCAGCGTAAAGGGACAGGGCTTCTACAATGAGCAGTTCTTC. It translates to CASVKGQGFYNEQFF.

This clone was seen a handful of times. The chain joins TRBV2 to TRBJ2-7; 8 bases map to TRBD1. CDR1 SNHLY and CDR2 FYNNEI come from the germline V gene. The CDR3 is 13 amino acids. V was pared by 7 bases and J by 6 bases, with 8 bases of the junction left unmatched. The CDR3 DNA follows: TGTGCCAGCAATACAGACAGGGGAGGCGAGCAGTACTTC. Translating gives CASNTDRGGEQYF.

The rearrangement links TRBV5-6 to TRBJ2-2; D is undetermined. Germline values: CDR1 SGHDT, CDR2 YYEEEE. The germline V and J ends were trimmed by 3 bases and 7 bases, with 10 bases remaining between them. The CDR3 has 13 amino acids. The CDR3 region is CASSYDKVGELFF. The CDR3 DNA follows: TGTGCCAGCAGCTACGACAAGGTCGGGGAGCTGTTTTTT.

This chain uses TRBV6-5 with TRBJ1-2, with unresolved D. Germline loops: CDR1 MNHEY, CDR2 SVGAGI. CDR3 length: 11 amino acids. Trimming took off 10 bases at V and 7 bases at J, with 13 bases between the two ends. The CDR3 region has the DNA TGTGCCACCGGACGGGGAATTGGCTACACCTTC. Translating it yields CATGRGIGYTF.

This clone has a count of ten or more. The chain has TRBV18 and TRBJ2-7, with 13 bases fitting TRBD2. The length of the CDR3 is 14 residues. Germline assignment: CDR1 KGHSH and CDR2 LQKENI. After removal of 2 bases from V and 6 bases from J, the junction contained 1 base not matched to a gene. CDR3 sequence: CASSPGLAGAEQYF. In DNA, the CDR3 is TGTGCCAGCTCACCAGGACTAGCGGGGGCCGAGCAGTACTTC.

This clone was picked up one time. The chain couples TRBV2 to TRBJ2-1, with D possibly TRBD2 on 5 matching bases. The CDR3 is 12 residues long. Trimming pared 7 bases from V and 8 bases from J, leaving 12 bases between. CDR1 is SNHLY, CDR2 FYNNEI, per germline. The CDR3 DNA sequence: TGTGCCAGCAATCGGGGTTTCCATGAGCAGTTCTTC. The encoded protein is CASNRGFHEQFF.

V usage is TRBV29-1 and J usage is TRBJ1-1; D may be TRBD1 (6 bases). The CDR3 is 16 residues long. CDR1 SQVTM and CDR2 ANQGSEA come from the germline V gene. Trimming removed 3 bases at V and 4 bases at J, with 21 bases between. CDR3: CSVDRDTPLSTTEAFF. The CDR3 nucleotides read TGCAGCGTTGATCGGGACACGCCGTTGAGTACCACTGAAGCTTTCTTT. Drawing the rest from reference TRBV29-1 and TRBJ1-1, the complete variable domain is SAVISQKPSRDICQRGTSLTIQCQVDSQVTMMFWYRQQPGQSLTLIATANQGSEATYESGFVIDKFPISRPNLTFSTLTVSNMSPEDSSIYLCSVDRDTPLSTTEAFFGQGTRLTVV.

This clone was detected a few times. V gene TRBV7-2 combines with J gene TRBJ1-2; 11 bases are shared with TRBD1. CDR3 length: 14 residues. Germline V gene sequence: CDR1 SGHTA, CDR2 FQGNSA. V lost 5 bases and J lost 7; bases outside the gene matches: 6. The CDR3 protein is CASSPDRGQGGYTF. CDR3 bases: TGTGCCAGCAGCCCGGACAGGGGGCAAGGTGGCTACACCTTC.

This clone appeared a few times. CDR3 sequence (DNA): TGTGCCAGCAGGGAGGGAACTCAGCCCCAGCATTTT. Residues: CASREGTQPQHF. The V gene is TRBV25-1, the J gene TRBJ1-5; no reliable D call. CDR1 MGHDK and CDR2 SYGVNS come from the germline V gene. Trimming took 6 bases from V and 6 from J, leaving 9 bases between them. The CDR3 covers 12 residues.

V gene TRBV19 combines with J gene TRBJ2-6; 7 nucleotides align to TRBD2. V trimming: 3 bases; J trimming: 9 bases; junction bases outside the gene matches: 5. Germline CDR1 and CDR2: LNHDA and SQIVND (reference sequence). This CDR3 region has 14 residues. The CDR3 is CASSIAGGSNVLTF. DNA of the CDR3: TGTGCCAGTAGTATTGCCGGGGGGAGCAACGTCCTGACTTTC.

The genes are TRBV10-3 and TRBJ2-7, with D maybe TRBD1 (6 bases). The CDR3 is 16 residues long. Deletions cut 3 bases from V and 0 bases from J, with 15 bases between. The germline CDR1 and CDR2 sequences are ENHRY and SYGVKD. For the CDR3, the DNA is TGTGCCATCAGTGACCCCCCTGTGGGGGCCTCCTACGAGCAGTACTTC. Its protein is CAISDPPVGASYEQYF.

CDR3 sequence reads: CASEQRGFGDTDTQYF. In nucleotides, the CDR3 is TGTGCCAGCGAGCAGCGAGGGTTTGGGGACACAGATACGCAGTATTTT. The V and J genes are TRBV27 and TRBJ2-3, with D possibly matching TRBD2 (5 bases). Germline values: CDR1 MNHEY, CDR2 SMNVEV (reference sequence). The CDR3 totals 16 residues. The V end was cut by 8 bases, the J end by 2 bases, with 20 bases between.

This chain joins TRBV5-1 and TRBJ1-2; D unresolved. CDR1 and CDR2 from the germline V gene are SGHRS and YFSETQ. V was trimmed by 4 bases and J by 2 bases, leaving 3 bases between them. CDR3 size: 11 residues. CDR3 in amino acids: CASSANYGYTF. CDR3 nucleotide sequence: TGCGCCAGCAGCGCAAACTATGGCTACACCTTC.

This chain links TRBV7-8 with TRBJ2-2; D ambiguous. Between the trimmed V and J ends, which lost 5 bases and 1 base, there was a span of 11 bases. This CDR3 comprises 15 residues. Germline V CDR1 and CDR2: SGHVS, FQNEAQ. The CDR3 sequence: CASSRRTLNTGELFF. The CDR3 nucleotides read TGTGCCAGCAGCCGACGGACGTTGAACACCGGGGAGCTGTTTTTT.

The rearrangement uses TRBV7-9 and TRBJ1-5; D is undetermined. CDR3 length: 16 residues. Looked up from germline, CDR1 is SEHNR and CDR2 is FQNEAQ (reference sequence). V lost 3 bases to trimming and J lost 4 bases, with 16 bases between them. This CDR3 is CASSLRTALTNQPQHF. The CDR3 DNA reads as TGTGCCAGCAGCTTGAGGACCGCATTGACGAATCAGCCCCAGCATTTT.

The chain joins TRBV9 to TRBJ1-6; the D gene is possibly TRBD1 (5 bases). Trimming removed 4 bases from V and 5 bases from J, with 13 bases in between. The germline CDR1 and CDR2 sequences are SGDLS and YYNGEE. The CDR3 loop spans 15 amino acids. The CDR3 nucleotides are TGTGCCAGCAGCTATACGGGGGGTAATAATTCACCCCTCCACTTT. Translated: CASSYTGGNNSPLHF. The whole variable domain, filled in from reference TRBV9 and TRBJ1-6, reads DSGVTQTPKHLITATGQRVTLRCSPRSGDLSVYWYQQSLDQGLQFLIQYYNGEERAKGNILERFSAQQFPDLHSELNLSSLELGDSALYFCASSYTGGNNSPLHFGNGTRLTVT.

On this clone: Relative to the germline gene, one junction end is altered; a read error may explain this. The CDR3 DNA reads as TGTGCTAGCAGCTTTACCGGGACAGGGGAAGAGACCCAGTACTTC. Its protein product is CASSFTGTGEETQYF. The chain carries TRBV7-7 and TRBJ2-5, with 10 bases matching TRBD1. Per the germline V gene, CDR1 is SSHAT and CDR2 is FNYEAQ (reference sequence). The CDR3 sequence is 15 residues long.

This chain joins TRBV19 and TRBJ2-7; no clear D. V gave up 0 bases and J gave up 7 bases, with 13 bases separating them. The germline CDR1 and CDR2 sequences are LNHDA and SQIVND (reference sequence). The CDR3 is 14 residues long. The CDR3 DNA sequence: TGTGCCAGTAGTATAGATAGGTGGGTATCGGAGCAGTACTTC. Amino acids: CASSIDRWVSEQYF.

This clone showed up just once. The rearrangement joins TRBV29-1 to TRBJ2-5; D might be TRBD1 or TRBD2, each matching 7 bases. Germline V gene data show CDR1 as SQVTM and CDR2 as ANQGSEA. This CDR3 is 14 amino acids long. V was shortened by 7 bases and J by 4 bases, with 19 bases between the two germline ends. CDR3 protein: CSARPQGGRETQYF. CDR3 in DNA: TGCAGCGCCCGCCCCCAGGGGGGGAGAGAGACCCAGTACTTC.

The chain carries TRBV2 and TRBJ2-1, with 10 bases matching TRBD2. The CDR3 extends over 15 amino acids. With 6 bases clipped from V and 6 bases from J, the junction kept 8 bases outside the gene matches. Looked up from germline, CDR1 is SNHLY and CDR2 is FYNNEI. CDR3 DNA sequence: TGTGCCAGCAGCGCTACTAGCGGGGCTTCCAATGAGCAGTTCTTC. This codes for CASSATSGASNEQFF.

The chain uses TRBV2 and TRBJ2-1, with 10 bases identical to TRBD2. V was clipped by 5 bases and J by 7 bases; unmatched bases: 8. The germline gives CDR1 SNHLY, CDR2 FYNNEI. The CDR3 is made up of 15 amino acids. CDR3 region: CASSLTSGVGNEQFF. Written as DNA, the CDR3 is TGTGCCAGCAGTTTAACTAGCGGGGTGGGGAATGAGCAGTTCTTC.

The chain recombines TRBV30 with TRBJ2-4; D might be TRBD1 or TRBD2, each matching 5 bases. The V end was cut by 2 bases, the J end by 2 bases, with 16 bases between. The germline gives CDR1 GTSNPN, CDR2 SVGIG (reference sequence). The CDR3 has 16 residues. The CDR3 DNA sequence: TGTGCCTGGAGTTCACACCGGGACCCGCCCAAAAACATTCAGTACTTC. It specifies CAWSSHRDPPKNIQYF.

The chain joins TRBV9 to TRBJ1-2; 8 bases match TRBD1. The CDR3 contains 14 residues. Germline assignment: CDR1 SGDLS and CDR2 YYNGEE. J gave up 8 bases and V 6 bases, and 12 bases lay outside the gene matches. The CDR3 coding sequence is TGTGCCAGCACCGGGACAGGTGCCCTGTTGGGCTACACCTTC. Protein: CASTGTGALLGYTF.

The CDR3 loop is CASSLRLAVYEQYF. The CDR3 DNA is TGTGCCAGCAGTTTGAGACTAGCGGTCTACGAGCAGTACTTC. The gene calls are TRBV28 and TRBJ2-7, with 9 bases aligning to TRBD2. The germline V gene has CDR1 MDHEN and CDR2 SYDVKM. The CDR3 consists of 14 residues. Trimming cost V 3 bases and J 3 bases; bases outside gene matches: 3.

The chain joins TRBV5-1 to TRBJ2-3; D not certain. The germline gives CDR1 SGHRS, CDR2 YFSETQ. V dropped 2 bases and J dropped 2 bases, with 3 bases sitting between them. The CDR3 covers 12 residues. DNA of the CDR3: TGCGCCAGCAGCTTTAACACAGATACGCAGTATTTT. It is translated as CASSFNTDTQYF.